The 8 T cell receptor beta chains in this list originate from one sample, sequenced in a study of neurological immune-mediated disorders. TCRdb fed the 5' RACE reads into MiXCR, producing one record per CDR3 protein. The sample has about 25,000 distinct CDR3 sequences; 6.5% to 8% are singletons. The sequencing input was PBMCs. Receptor source: a woman aged 35 to 49 in good health.

There are many counts of this clonotype. J is TRBJ2-5 and V is TRBV19; D not resolved. Germline CDR1 and CDR2: LNHDA and SQIVND (reference sequence). This CDR3 contains 12 residues. Trimming pared 5 bases from V and 5 bases from J, leaving 9 bases between. The CDR3 region has the DNA TGTGCCAGTAGTCGGTTTCAGGAGACCCAGTACTTC. Protein: CASSRFQETQYF.

This clonotype occurred many times. V is TRBV7-9 and J is TRBJ2-7; D call uncertain. V shed 5 bases and J shed 4 bases, with 9 bases lying between them. The CDR3 covers 12 residues. From germline, CDR1 is SEHNR and CDR2 FQNEAQ (reference sequence). The CDR3: CASSPRPYEQYF. DNA for the CDR3: TGTGCCAGCAGCCCCAGGCCGTACGAGCAGTACTTC.

This clonotype was detected many times. This sequence joins TRBV4-1 and TRBJ2-5; 7 bases map to TRBD2. The CDR3 has 17 amino acids. Germline CDR1 reads MGHRA; CDR2 reads YSYEKL. With 1 base clipped from V and 1 base from J, the junction kept 9 bases outside the gene matches. CDR3 in DNA: TGCGCCAGCAGCCAAGGGATGGGGGGGATGTTCCAAGAGACCCAGTACTTC. Encoded protein: CASSQGMGGMFQETQYF.

This clonotype came up many times. The genes are TRBV28 and TRBJ2-7, with D perhaps matching TRBD1 or TRBD2 (5 bases each). Trimming cost V 3 bases and J 6 bases, with 9 bases left between them. Germline assignment: CDR1 MDHEN and CDR2 SYDVKM. The CDR3 runs 12 residues. CDR3 in DNA: TGTGCCAGCAGTTTTGGGGGTGCCGAGCAGTACTTC. As protein: CASSFGGAEQYF. Full variable domain (outside the CDR3, taken from reference TRBV28 and TRBJ2-7): DVKVTQSSRYLVKRTGEKVFLECVQDMDHENMFWYRQDPGLGLRLIYFSYDVKMKEKGDIPEGYSVSREKKERFSLILESASTNQTSMYLCASSFGGAEQYFGPGTRLTVT.

The V gene is TRBV28, the J gene TRBJ2-6; possible D gene TRBD2, 7 bases. CDR3 length equals 17 residues. The V gene lost 10 bases and the J gene lost 1 base, with 20 bases spanning the gap. Germline CDR1 MDHEN, CDR2 SYDVKM. In nucleotides, the CDR3 is TGTGCCACCCGAGGGGGGGGCTTTACTTCTGGGGCCAACGTCCTGACTTTC. It encodes CATRGGGFTSGANVLTF.

This clonotype was counted at least ten times. The chain is built from TRBV5-5 and TRBJ1-1; possible D gene TRBD1, 6 bases. Trimming pared 2 bases from V and 6 bases from J, leaving 20 bases between. CDR1 SGHKS and CDR2 YYEKEE come from the germline V gene (reference sequence). The length of the CDR3 is 16 residues. CDR3 DNA sequence: TGTGCCAGCAGCTTTTTCCTTACAGGGTCAAAGGCTGAAGCTTTCTTT. It yields the protein CASSFFLTGSKAEAFF. Combining the CDR3 with reference TRBV5-5 and TRBJ1-1 gives the whole variable domain DAGVTQSPTHLIKTRGQQVTLRCSPISGHKSVSWYQQVLGQGPQFIFQYYEKEERGRGNFPDRFSARQFPNYSSELNVNALLLGDSALYLCASSFFLTGSKAEAFFGQGTRLTVV.

Ten or more counts support this clonotype. The J gene is TRBJ1-5, the V gene TRBV5-1; tentatively, D is TRBD1 (5 bases). Trimming shortened V by 0 bases and J by 1 base, and 8 bases separated the two germline ends. The CDR3 loop spans 15 amino acids. Germline V gene sequence: CDR1 SGHRS, CDR2 YFSETQ. The CDR3 is CASSLGAGSNQPQHF. The CDR3, as DNA: TGCGCCAGCAGCTTGGGGGCAGGGAGCAATCAGCCCCAGCATTTT.

This clonotype was recorded at least ten times. This CDR3 is CASSGQGTVGDNEQFF. The CDR3 DNA is TGTGCCAGCAGCGGACAGGGGACTGTCGGAGACAATGAGCAGTTCTTC. The chain is built from TRBV7-2 and TRBJ2-1; 9 bases line up with TRBD1. V shed 5 bases and J 5 bases; nucleotides not matched to a gene: 10. The length of the CDR3 is 16 residues. Germline V lookup: CDR1 SGHTA, CDR2 FQGNSA.